Listed here are 10 T cell receptor beta chains from one sample, sequenced in a study of beta chain features in type 1 diabetes (dated by TCRdb to about 2018). Receptors were amplified or captured by the immunoSEQ multiplex PCR assay. All of the isolated RNA was reverse transcribed with the High Capacity cDNA Reverse Transcription Kit, so expressed TCRB transcripts were sequenced. TCRdb provides this immuneACCESS table in a form limited to in-frame rearrangements. Some clones are lacking; in checked studies, under half of them reflect an unresolved V gene, and why the rest are absent is not known. The sample table shows more than 300,000 clones, and approximately 15% are seen once. Of the sample, about 0.018% falls within the top ten clones. Source material: naive CD4+ T cells from blood. This sample's cell subset or site label indicates: true naive CD4+ T cells. These TCRs come from a woman under 30 in good health.

In this sample, this clone turned up a few times. The chain joins TRBV18 to TRBJ2-7; weak D call: TRBD1 (6 bases). There are 13 residues in the CDR3. V dropped 4 bases and J dropped 3 bases, with 10 bases sitting between them. From germline, CDR1 is KGHSH and CDR2 LQKENI. The CDR3 region has the DNA TGTGCCAGCTCACGACAGGACCACTACGAGCAGTACTTC. Encoded protein: CASSRQDHYEQYF.

V is TRBV5-1 and J is TRBJ2-1; 7 nucleotides align to TRBD2. Germline loops: CDR1 SGHRS, CDR2 YFSETQ. Trimming at V came to 4 bases and at J to 5 bases, leaving 6 bases not matched to a gene. The length of the CDR3 is 14 residues. The CDR3 reads CASSRGESNNEQFF. The CDR3 bases are TGCGCCAGCAGCCGGGGGGAGTCCAACAATGAGCAGTTCTTC. The full variable domain, its missing parts supplied by reference TRBV5-1 and TRBJ2-1, is KAGVTQTPRYLIKTRGQQVTLSCSPISGHRSVSWYQQTPGQGLQFLFEYFSETQRNKGNFPGRFSGRQFSNSRSEMNVSTLELGDSALYLCASSRGESNNEQFFGPGTRLTVL.

The V and J genes are TRBV5-6 and TRBJ2-5; 8 nucleotides match TRBD2. Per germline, CDR1 SGHDT and CDR2 YYEEEE. The V gene end was trimmed by 4 bases and the J gene end by 0 bases; junction bases not matched to a gene: 5. The CDR3 sequence is 15 residues long. CDR3 DNA: TGTGCCAGCAGCCACGGGGGGGGGTACCAAGAGACCCAGTACTTC. It codes for CASSHGGGYQETQYF.

This clone showed up just a few times. V and J are TRBV5-4 and TRBJ1-2; D possibly corresponds to TRBD1 (5 bases). The V gene lost 4 bases and the J gene lost 4 bases, with 11 bases spanning the gap. There are 13 residues in the CDR3. Germline CDR1 SGHNT, CDR2 YYREEE (reference sequence). As DNA, the CDR3 is TGTGCCAGCAGCACGGACATTATCTATGGCTACACCTTC. Protein sequence: CASSTDIIYGYTF.

The gene calls are TRBV30 and TRBJ1-1, with a weak D call TRBD1 (5 bases). Germline V gene lookup returns CDR1 GTSNPN and CDR2 SVGIG (reference sequence). The CDR3 runs to 14 residues. The V end was cut by 3 bases, the J end by 6 bases, with 17 bases between. The CDR3 region is CAWRSFYRIAEAFF. CDR3 nucleotide sequence: TGTGCCTGGAGGAGTTTTTACAGGATCGCTGAAGCTTTCTTT.

This clone has only a few counts. The chain uses TRBV15 and TRBJ2-7; 7 bases are a match to TRBD1. The V gene end was trimmed by 0 bases and the J gene end by 5 bases; junction bases not matched to a gene: 7. CDR1 is LNHNV and CDR2 is YYDKDF in the germline V gene (reference sequence). This CDR3 comprises 15 residues. Here the CDR3 DNA reads TGTGCCACCAGCAGAGACCCGGGACAGAACCACGAGCAGTACTTC. Its protein is CATSRDPGQNHEQYF.

This rearrangement joins TRBV30 to TRBJ1-1, with D possibly matching TRBD1 (5 bases). From germline, CDR1 is GTSNPN and CDR2 SVGIG (reference sequence). V lost 2 bases to trimming and J lost 5 bases, with 12 bases between them. The CDR3 has 13 residues. In DNA, the CDR3 is TGTGCCTGGAGTTCACGGGGGGGTACTGAAGCTTTCTTT. Its protein is CAWSSRGGTEAFF.

This clone occurred a few times. The chain has TRBV27 and TRBJ2-1, with 7 positions matching TRBD2. The V segment lost 6 bases and the J segment 8 bases; nucleotides outside the gene matches: 4. The CDR3 runs 12 residues. Looked up from germline, CDR1 is MNHEY and CDR2 is SMNVEV (reference sequence). As DNA, the CDR3 is TGTGCCAGCAGGGGGGGGTGGGATGAGCAGTTCTTC. Translation gives CASRGGWDEQFF.

The genes are TRBV15 and TRBJ1-2; D remains ambiguous. The length of the CDR3 is 16 residues. The germline V gene encodes CDR1 LNHNV and CDR2 YYDKDF (reference sequence). The V and J ends lost 5 bases and 0 bases respectively, with 16 bases between them. The CDR3 sequence is CATSDLLTLANYGYTF. CDR3 bases: TGTGCCACCAGCGACTTGCTTACCTTAGCTAACTATGGCTACACCTTC.

This clone was detected a few times. The chain joins TRBV5-1 to TRBJ1-2, with 7 bases lining up with TRBD1. This CDR3 is built from 15 residues. Per the germline V gene, CDR1 is SGHRS and CDR2 is YFSETQ. V shed 4 bases and J 2 bases; nucleotides not matched to a gene: 8. The CDR3 DNA sequence: TGCGCCAGCAGCGTATCGACAGGGAGGAACTATGGCTACACCTTC. It is translated as CASSVSTGRNYGYTF.